This T cell receptor beta chain was sequenced for a study of T cell responses to AZD1222 COVID-19 vaccine. At the level of the study: Whether given at about 4 or about 12 weeks, second doses were pooled. Findings and limits, study-wide: Baseline seropositives among AZD1222 recipients totaled only five or six. Mapped onto spike, vaccine-associated CD4 TCRs spanned it and were dominant at 160-218 and 743-854.

Measured with immunoSEQ multiplex PCR; TCRdb has only the in-frame clones, and not every one. The repertoire includes about 98,000 clones, approximately 91% of them detected once, and 5.8% sits in the top ten. As regards this clone: Its antigen is unidentified.

This receptor was obtained from an adult in good health. This specimen was peripheral blood, taken on day 0 of AZD1222 vaccination.

The CDR3 nucleotides read TGCGCCAGCAGCTTGGTTAGGGACCATGAGCAGTTCTTC. This codes for CASSLVRDHEQFF. The J gene is TRBJ2-1, the V gene TRBV5-1; D assignment may be TRBD1 or TRBD2 (5 bases each). V dropped 0 bases and J dropped 8 bases, with 9 bases sitting between them. Germline loops: CDR1 SGHRS, CDR2 YFSETQ. The CDR3 extends over 13 amino acids.